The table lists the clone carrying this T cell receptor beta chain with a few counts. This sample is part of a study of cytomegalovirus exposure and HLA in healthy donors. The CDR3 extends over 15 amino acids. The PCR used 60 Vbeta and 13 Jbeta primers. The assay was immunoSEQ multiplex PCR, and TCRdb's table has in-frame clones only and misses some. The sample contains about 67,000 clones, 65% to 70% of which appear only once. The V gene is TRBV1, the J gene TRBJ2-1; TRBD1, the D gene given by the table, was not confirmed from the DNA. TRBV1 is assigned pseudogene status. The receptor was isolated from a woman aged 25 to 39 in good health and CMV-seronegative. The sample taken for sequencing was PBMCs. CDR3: CTSSPDREFHNEQFF. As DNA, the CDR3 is TGCACCAGCAGCCCGGACAGGGAATTCCACAATGAGCAGTTCTTC.